This is a list of T cell receptor beta chains from one sample in a study of monozygotic twins with inflammatory bowel disease. TCRdb re-analyzed the 5' RACE reads; it lists each CDR3 protein once, without DNA. The sample is made up of 200,000 to 250,000 distinct CDR3 sequences, and the top ten hold roughly 8% of it. The sequenced sample consisted of blood. These TCRs come from a human donor with ulcerative colitis or Crohn's disease, or a healthy co-twin of an affected twin (not recorded which). Both conserved end residues are part of each CDR3. Fields, in order: J gene, V gene, CDR3 protein.

TRBJ2-5 TRBV6-1 CASSDLRGGNLETQYF
TRBJ2-1 TRBV7-9 CASSLGQGRGEQFF
TRBJ1-6 TRBV30 CAWSLGPGRGNSPLHF
TRBJ2-1 TRBV12-3/TRBV12-4 CASQRLGSYNEQFF
TRBJ2-7 TRBV10-3 CAISPTDFYEQYF
TRBJ2-3 TRBV29-1 CSVESPGFTDTQYF
TRBJ1-1 TRBV6-5 CASSIRQGANTEAFF
TRBJ1-5 TRBV12-3/TRBV12-4 CASSLGQNNQPQHF
TRBJ2-5 TRBV30 CAWSGTGKGETQYF
TRBJ2-3 TRBV4-1 CASSRGPTDTQYF
TRBJ2-1 TRBV28 CATSPSEGAAYNEQFF
TRBJ2-7 TRBV15 CATSRDGGWYEQYF
TRBJ2-1 TRBV14 CASSLRDRGGNEQFF
TRBJ2-1 TRBV4-2 CASSHAGDEQFF
TRBJ2-2 TRBV30 CAWRAEYGRELFF
TRBJ1-5 TRBV20-1 CSAIGPNQPQHF
TRBJ2-4 TRBV29-1 CSVEVRTGGGDIQYF
TRBJ2-5 TRBV28 CASSEPSGVKETQYF
TRBJ2-2 TRBV5-1 CASTLDTGELFF
TRBJ2-1 TRBV6-1 CASSEDLARDEQFF
TRBJ2-7 TRBV5-1 CASRVFPTGGYEQYF
TRBJ2-1 TRBV6-5 CASSYLAGGPINEQFF
TRBJ2-3 TRBV5-6 CASSFVRASTDTQYF
TRBJ1-3 TRBV2 CASSLDRGSTSSGNTIYF
TRBJ2-1 TRBV6-1 CASSDRKGQGSNEQFF
TRBJ2-1 TRBV7-2 CASSPQPTGNEQFF
TRBJ1-2 TRBV10-3 CAISQRSAGGYTF
TRBJ1-5 TRBV20-1 CSAVVGWGANQPQHF
TRBJ2-1 TRBV6-5 CASSYPSGLAGGNEQFF
TRBJ2-2 TRBV2 CASSLGTVLTGELFF
TRBJ2-1 TRBV28 CASSLTGGRYNEQFF
TRBJ1-2 TRBV4-1 CASSHPSAYGYTF
TRBJ2-7 TRBV27 CAGSLSGAGPYEQYF
TRBJ1-2 TRBV3-1 CASSQEGRDGGYTF
TRBJ2-6 TRBV18 CASSPSIVTGANVLTF
TRBJ2-7 TRBV12-3/TRBV12-4 CASSSTPGQGRGTVNYEQYF
TRBJ1-5 TRBV29-1 CSVSIGGVNQPQHF
TRBJ2-3 TRBV28 CASSLTRGQDTQYF
TRBJ2-2 TRBV12-3/TRBV12-4 CASRRGQGATGELFF
TRBJ2-7 TRBV18 CASSPGVTLYEQYF
TRBJ1-2 TRBV7-9 CASSTGSVYGYTF
TRBJ2-6 TRBV19 CASRGLSSGANVLTF
TRBJ2-2 TRBV19 CASTTRQGANTGELFF
TRBJ2-2 TRBV5-5 CASSRYEVSTGELFF
TRBJ2-1 TRBV4-2 CASSQDQGDNEQFF
TRBJ1-4 TRBV5-6 CASSHREVNEKLFF
TRBJ2-7 TRBV20-1 CRSGTPYEQYF
TRBJ2-1 TRBV2 CASSALVNEQFF
TRBJ1-1 TRBV5-4 CASSINPNQNTEAFF
TRBJ1-1 TRBV10-1 CASSEGSTGARGTEAFF